A single sample is the source of the 10 T cell receptor beta chains below, sequenced in a study of blood T cell repertoires in COVID-19. Repertoires were generated with immunoSEQ multiplex PCR, while TCRdb's copy carries only in-frame clones and drops some. The data contain a few hundred thousand clones, over 80% of them singletons. Sequencing used peripheral blood. The receptors originated from a human donor in a cohort sampled during active COVID-19.

The V gene is TRBV7-8, the J gene TRBJ1-5; D ambiguous. V lost 1 base to trimming and J lost 0 bases, with 4 bases between them. CDR1 SGHVS and CDR2 FQNEAQ come from the germline V gene. The CDR3 length is 14 residues. In DNA form, the CDR3 reads TGTGCCAGCAGCTTAGGGCCTAGCAATCAGCCCCAGCATTTT. Its protein product is CASSLGPSNQPQHF.

The genes are TRBV5-5 and TRBJ1-2, with 7 nucleotides matching TRBD1. Germline CDR1 SGHKS, CDR2 YYEKEE (reference sequence). This CDR3 contains 14 residues. The J segment lost 4 bases and the V segment lost 2 bases, leaving 5 bases of the junction unmatched. CDR3 in amino acids: CASSFATGLYGYTF. CDR3 bases: TGTGCCAGCAGCTTTGCGACAGGGCTCTATGGCTACACCTTC.

This clone was recorded once. The rearrangement joins TRBV6-5 to TRBJ2-7, with D possibly TRBD1 on 6 matching bases. The CDR3 loop spans 13 amino acids. Trimming pared 5 bases from V and 4 bases from J, leaving 12 bases between. Germline V CDR1 and CDR2: MNHEY, SVGAGI. Here the CDR3 reads CASSQGIGYEQYF. The CDR3 DNA reads as TGTGCCAGCAGTCAGGGGATAGGGTACGAGCAGTACTTC.

The V and J genes are TRBV30 and TRBJ1-5, with 12 bases lining up with TRBD1. The CDR3 sequence is 16 residues long. Germline lookup yields CDR1 GTSNPN and CDR2 SVGIG (reference sequence). Trimming cost V 2 bases and J 6 bases; bases outside gene matches: 8. The CDR3 protein is CAWSRGGQGAGQPQHF. CDR3 coding DNA: TGTGCCTGGAGTAGAGGGGGACAGGGGGCCGGTCAGCCCCAGCATTTT.

The chain couples TRBV28 to TRBJ1-1; 10 positions agree with TRBD1. Germline V gene sequence: CDR1 MDHEN, CDR2 SYDVKM. The CDR3 covers 16 residues. Trimming took 10 bases from V and 5 from J; bases not matched to a gene: 16. The CDR3 is CATLTGTGVRRTEAFF. The CDR3 region has the DNA TGTGCCACCCTGACCGGGACAGGGGTAAGGAGGACTGAAGCTTTCTTT.

This sequence joins TRBV19 and TRBJ2-1; TRBD2 agrees at 15 bases. The germline V gene has CDR1 LNHDA and CDR2 SQIVND (reference sequence). Unmatched junction bases numbered 9, after V lost 6 bases and J lost 9 bases. This CDR3 contains 16 residues. The CDR3 sequence is CASSPGLAGGRGEQFF. For the CDR3, the DNA is TGTGCCAGTAGCCCAGGACTAGCGGGAGGGCGCGGTGAGCAGTTCTTC.

The chain uses TRBV5-1 and TRBJ2-1; D is perhaps TRBD2 (6 bases). This CDR3 spans 12 amino acids. V dropped 4 bases and J dropped 9 bases, with 11 bases sitting between them. Germline values: CDR1 SGHRS, CDR2 YFSETQ. CDR3 sequence reads: CASSVQGGEQFF. CDR3 DNA: TGCGCCAGCAGCGTCCAGGGAGGTGAGCAGTTCTTC.

The V call is TRBV28, the J call TRBJ1-2; D unresolved. Germline CDR1 and CDR2: MDHEN and SYDVKM. Trimming left V 0 bases short and J 4 bases short, with 12 bases between. The CDR3 extends over 15 amino acids. The DNA for the CDR3 is TGTGCCAGCAGTTTATGGGCGGGAGCAACCTATGGCTACACCTTC. Its translation: CASSLWAGATYGYTF.

The J gene is TRBJ1-1, the V gene TRBV19; a weak D match, TRBD1 (5 bases). CDR1 LNHDA and CDR2 SQIVND come from the germline V gene (reference sequence). The V end lost 7 bases, the J end lost 6 bases, and 18 bases lay between the germline ends. This CDR3 has 14 amino acids. CDR3 bases: TGTGCCAGTAAATCCGGGCAGGGAATCGCTGAAGCTTTCTTT. The encoded protein is CASKSGQGIAEAFF.

The table lists this clone with a few counts. For the CDR3, the DNA is TGTGCCAGCAGCTTCGGACTAGCGGAAGAGCAGTACTTC. Amino acid sequence: CASSFGLAEEQYF. The chain links TRBV7-3 to TRBJ2-7; 10 nucleotides line up with TRBD2. The CDR3 is 13 residues long. V lost 3 bases, J lost 7 bases, and 3 bases stayed unmatched. The germline V gene encodes CDR1 SGHTA and CDR2 FQGTGA.